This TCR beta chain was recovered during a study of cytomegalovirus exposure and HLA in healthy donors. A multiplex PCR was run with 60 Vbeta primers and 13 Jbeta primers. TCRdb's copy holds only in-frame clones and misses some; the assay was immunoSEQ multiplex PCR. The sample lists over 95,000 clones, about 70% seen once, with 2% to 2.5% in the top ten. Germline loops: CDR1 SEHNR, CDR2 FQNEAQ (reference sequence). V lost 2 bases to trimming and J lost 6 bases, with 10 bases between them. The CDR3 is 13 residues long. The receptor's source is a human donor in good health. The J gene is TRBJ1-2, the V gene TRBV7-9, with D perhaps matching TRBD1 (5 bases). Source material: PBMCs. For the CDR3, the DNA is TGTGCCAGCAGCTTAACGGGGGTTAATGGCTACACCTTC. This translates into CASSLTGVNGYTF.